A single sample is the source of the 15 T cell receptor beta chains below, sequenced in a study of technical replicates of blood from several donors. Clones were read by immunoSEQ multiplex PCR, and TCRdb kept only the in-frame ones, dropping some. Here the sample spans tens of thousands of clones, 85% to 95% being singletons. The sequencing input was T cells isolated from PBMCs. All receptors derive from a human donor in good health.

This clone was detected once. The gene calls are TRBV6-5 and TRBJ2-1, with 9 bases aligning to TRBD2. Germline V gives CDR1 MNHEY, CDR2 SVGAGI. V shed 6 bases and J 4 bases; nucleotides not matched to a gene: 7. CDR3 length: 15 residues. CDR3: CASRRSGSGYNEQFF. CDR3 DNA sequence: TGTGCCAGCAGACGTAGCGGGAGCGGGTACAATGAGCAGTTCTTC.

The chain uses TRBV7-9 and TRBJ1-5; D call uncertain. This CDR3 region has 15 residues. The germline V gene has CDR1 SEHNR and CDR2 FQNEAQ (reference sequence). Trimming took off 5 bases at V and 0 bases at J, with 11 bases between the two ends. CDR3 in amino acids: CASSPNSYSNQPQHF. DNA for the CDR3: TGTGCCAGCAGCCCTAATAGCTATAGCAATCAGCCCCAGCATTTT.

The CDR3 region is CASSELGGQPFMYYGYTF. CDR3 nucleotides: TGTGCCAGCAGTGAATTAGGTGGACAACCGTTCATGTACTATGGCTACACCTTC. The chain has TRBV6-1 and TRBJ1-2, with D possibly being TRBD1 (5 bases). This CDR3 region has 18 residues. Germline assignment: CDR1 MNHNS and CDR2 SASEGT. Trimming took 2 bases from V and 3 from J, leaving 22 bases between them.

This chain joins TRBV21-1 and TRBJ2-6; the listed D gene, TRBD1, was not tested against the DNA. TRBV21-1 is a pseudogene segment. The CDR3 extends over 15 amino acids. This chain's CDR3 is CAIQVGGSGANVLTF. In nucleotides, the CDR3 is TGTGCCATCCAGGTAGGGGGCTCTGGGGCCAACGTCCTGACTTTC.

The rearrangement uses TRBV6-5 and TRBJ1-2, with no clear D. V was pared by 6 bases and J by 8 bases, with 16 bases between. CDR3 length: 13 amino acids. Germline V gene sequence: CDR1 MNHEY, CDR2 SVGAGI. CDR3 nucleotide sequence: TGTGCCAGCAGCCCAGGTCGGATTGGAGGCTACACCTTC. This translates into CASSPGRIGGYTF.

This clone was observed a single time. The chain joins TRBV5-1 to TRBJ2-5, with 8 bases matching TRBD2. The CDR3 has 15 amino acids. The V segment lost 1 base and the J segment 0 bases; nucleotides outside the gene matches: 2. Per the germline V gene, CDR1 is SGHRS and CDR2 is YFSETQ. For the CDR3, the DNA is TGCGCCAGCAGCTTGATTAGCGGGAACCAAGAGACCCAGTACTTC. It specifies CASSLISGNQETQYF. The full variable domain, completed using reference TRBV5-1 and TRBJ2-5, is KAGVTQTPRYLIKTRGQQVTLSCSPISGHRSVSWYQQTPGQGLQFLFEYFSETQRNKGNFPGRFSGRQFSNSRSEMNVSTLELGDSALYLCASSLISGNQETQYFGPGTRLLVL.

The chain joins TRBV7-8 to TRBJ1-1; D uncertain. This CDR3 is built from 11 residues. V lost 5 bases, J lost 9 bases, and 10 bases lay in between. Germline V gene data show CDR1 as SGHVS and CDR2 as FQNEAQ. CDR3 loop: CASSPRGKAFF. In nucleotides, the CDR3 is TGTGCCAGCAGCCCACGAGGGAAAGCTTTCTTT.

This CDR3 reads CASSPQGTEAFF. The CDR3 DNA sequence: TGTGCCAGCAGCCCCCAGGGAACTGAAGCTTTCTTT. The chain uses TRBV11-2 and TRBJ1-1; D might be TRBD1 (5 bases). Germline V lookup: CDR1 SGHAT, CDR2 FQNNGV. Trimming stripped 5 bases from V and 5 bases from J, with 9 bases between. The CDR3 is 12 amino acids.

This clone has more than one count but fewer than ten. The genes are TRBV4-1 and TRBJ1-2; TRBD1 matches 11 bases. The V gene's germline CDR1 is MGHRA and CDR2 YSYEKL. The CDR3 has 17 residues. The V segment lost 1 base and the J segment 5 bases; nucleotides outside the gene matches: 9. CDR3 in amino acids: CASSQVAGDRGGYGYTF. The CDR3 DNA reads TGCGCCAGCAGCCAAGTTGCCGGGGACAGGGGGGGGTATGGCTACACCTTC.

The chain links TRBV19 to TRBJ1-3; 9 nucleotides align to TRBD1. Per the germline V gene, CDR1 is LNHDA and CDR2 is SQIVND (reference sequence). V dropped 4 bases and J dropped 4; count of bases not matched to a gene: 23. The CDR3 is made up of 21 amino acids. CDR3 in amino acids: CASSTRLDRGYLGTSGNTIYF. CDR3 DNA sequence: TGTGCCAGTAGTACCCGCCTGGACAGGGGTTATCTAGGCACTTCGGGAAACACCATATATTTT. Looking up the rest from reference TRBV19 and TRBJ1-3 gives the full variable domain: DGGITQSPKYLFRKEGQNVTLSCEQNLNHDAMYWYRQDPGQGLRLIYYSQIVNDFQKGDIAEGYSVSREKKESFPLTVTSAQKNPTAFYLCASSTRLDRGYLGTSGNTIYFGEGSWLTVV.

The rearrangement uses TRBV2 and TRBJ1-2; 10 nucleotides align to TRBD1. CDR1 and CDR2 from the germline V gene are SNHLY and FYNNEI. The CDR3 spans 15 residues. V was clipped by 4 bases and J by 4 bases; unmatched bases: 6. For the CDR3, the DNA is TGTGCCAGCAGTGGAGGGACAGGGGTCATCTATGGCTACACCTTC. Its protein is CASSGGTGVIYGYTF.

The V call is TRBV29-1, the J call TRBJ1-1; no definite D call. Trimming left V 0 bases short and J 3 bases short, with 11 bases between. Germline CDR1 is SQVTM and CDR2 is ANQGSEA. The CDR3 length is 14 residues. The DNA for the CDR3 is TGCAGCGTTGAAGATCGGGGATTGTACACTGAAGCTTTCTTT. This codes for CSVEDRGLYTEAFF.

The rearrangement uses TRBV5-4 and TRBJ1-3; 7 bases line up with TRBD1. Germline loops: CDR1 SGHNT, CDR2 YYREEE (reference sequence). The CDR3 is 16 amino acids. The V gene end was trimmed by 5 bases and the J gene end by 0 bases; junction bases not matched to a gene: 8. CDR3 coding DNA: TGTGCCAGCAGTTCCGGACAGGCCCGCTCTGGAAACACCATATATTTT. Translating gives CASSSGQARSGNTIYF.

V gene TRBV5-5 combines with J gene TRBJ1-2; 7 bases are shared with TRBD1. The V gene's germline CDR1 is SGHKS and CDR2 YYEKEE (reference sequence). This CDR3 is 15 amino acids long. Unmatched junction bases numbered 8, after V lost 3 bases and J lost 3 bases. In nucleotides, the CDR3 is TGTGCCAGCAGCTGGGGGGACAGCGCGTACTATGGCTACACCTTC. Residues: CASSWGDSAYYGYTF.

V usage is TRBV10-3 and J usage is TRBJ1-2; 7 bases map to TRBD1. The CDR3 is 13 amino acids. Unmatched junction bases numbered 5, after V lost 5 bases and J lost 5 bases. Germline-derived CDR1 and CDR2 are ENHRY and SYGVKD. Written as DNA, the CDR3 is TGTGCCATCAGTTCCGGGACAGTATATGGCTACACCTTC. The encoded protein is CAISSGTVYGYTF.